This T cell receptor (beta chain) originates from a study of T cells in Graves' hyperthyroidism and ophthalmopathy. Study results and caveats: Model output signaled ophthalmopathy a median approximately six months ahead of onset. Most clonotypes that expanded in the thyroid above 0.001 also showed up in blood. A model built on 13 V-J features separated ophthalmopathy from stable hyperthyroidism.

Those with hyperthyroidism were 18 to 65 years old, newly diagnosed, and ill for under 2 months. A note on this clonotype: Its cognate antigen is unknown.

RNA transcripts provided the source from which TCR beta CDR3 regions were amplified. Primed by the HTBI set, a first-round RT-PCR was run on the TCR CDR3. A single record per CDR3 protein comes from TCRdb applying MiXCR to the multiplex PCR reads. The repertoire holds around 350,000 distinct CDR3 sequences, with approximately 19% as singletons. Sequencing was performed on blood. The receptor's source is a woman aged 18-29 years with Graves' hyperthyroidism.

CDR3 region: CASSETAPRFGYTF. CDR3 DNA sequence: TGTGCCAGCAGTGAGACGGCGCCCCGGTTTGGCTACACCTTC. The chain joins TRBV6-1 to TRBJ1-2; D unclear. CDR1 is MNHNS and CDR2 is SASEGT in the germline V gene. Trimming pared 3 bases from V and 7 bases from J, leaving 15 bases between. This CDR3 is built from 14 residues.